This T cell receptor (beta chain) is from a study of Ad26.COV2.S vaccination and SARS-CoV-2 variants. Overall study context: Ad26.COV2.S given intramuscularly, once or twice 56 days apart.

Study results and caveats: Substantial breadth was reportedly displayed by spike-specific CD8+ and CD4+ T cell responses after vaccination.

Produced via immunoSEQ multiplex PCR; TCRdb's table is partial and in-frame only. The data contain about 410,000 clones, around 92% of them singletons. Treatment noted: some 20 received Ad26.COV2.S at low or high dose, single or two shots; roughly 5 received placebo; per-sample allocation not given. Specimen acquisition occurred on day 63 following the initial vaccine or placebo injection. An Ad26 vector expressing Wuhan-strain SARS-CoV-2 spike constituted the vaccine. In its sample, this clone was seen once. Antigen: not known. V was pared by 5 bases and J by 0 bases, with 13 bases of the junction left unmatched. CDR3 length: 18 amino acids. Per germline, CDR1 MNHEY and CDR2 SVGEGT.

Material: peripheral blood, obtained in a trial of Ad26.COV2.S vaccine versus placebo. The receptor was derived from a person between 18 and 65 years old who received the Ad26.COV2.S COVID-19 vaccine or a placebo. This chain uses TRBV6-2 or TRBV6-3 with TRBJ2-4; TRBD1 matches at 7 bases. The CDR3 reads CASSTGTVGGLAKNIQYF. CDR3 nucleotides: TGTGCCAGCAGTACTGGGACAGTAGGAGGACTAGCCAAAAACATTCAGTACTTC.